A single sample gave rise to the 3 T cell receptor beta chains below, sequenced in a study of T cells in Graves' hyperthyroidism and ophthalmopathy. RNA transcripts were the template for amplifying TCR beta CDR3 regions. First-round RT-PCR of the TCR CDR3 relied on the HTBI primer set. TCRdb used MiXCR to reprocess the multiplex PCR reads, holding one entry per CDR3 protein. The repertoire includes more than 500,000 distinct CDR3 sequences, around 16% of them detected once, and about 29% sits in the top ten. Sequencing was done on a sample of blood. These receptors were collected from a woman aged 25-40 years with Graves' ophthalmopathy.

The table lists this clonotype with many counts. The chain is built from TRBV2 and TRBJ2-5, with TRBD1 matching 10 bases. Germline values: CDR1 SNHLY, CDR2 FYNNEI. The V segment lost 6 bases and the J segment 5 bases; nucleotides outside the gene matches: 3. The CDR3 consists of 13 residues. CDR3 protein: CASRGTGVETQYF. The DNA for the CDR3 is TGTGCCAGCAGGGGGACAGGGGTGGAGACCCAGTACTTC.

This clonotype was observed at least ten times. The chain combines TRBV7-9 with TRBJ2-3; 8 bases line up with TRBD1. Per the germline V gene, CDR1 is SEHNR and CDR2 is FQNEAQ (reference sequence). V lost 3 bases and J lost 6; bases outside the gene matches: 5. The CDR3 is made up of 14 amino acids. The CDR3 loop reads CASSLGQAGDTQYF. CDR3 nucleotide sequence: TGTGCCAGCAGCTTGGGACAGGCCGGGGATACGCAGTATTTT.

Ten or more counts support this clonotype. The rearrangement links TRBV27 to TRBJ1-1, with 7 bases aligning to TRBD1. CDR1 and CDR2 from the germline V gene are MNHEY and SMNVEV (reference sequence). The length of the CDR3 is 14 residues. V shed 5 bases, J shed 5 bases, and the junction held 8 bases outside the gene matches. CDR3 in amino acids: CASSQRQGTTEAFF. Written as DNA, the CDR3 is TGTGCCAGCAGTCAACGACAGGGAACGACTGAAGCTTTCTTT.